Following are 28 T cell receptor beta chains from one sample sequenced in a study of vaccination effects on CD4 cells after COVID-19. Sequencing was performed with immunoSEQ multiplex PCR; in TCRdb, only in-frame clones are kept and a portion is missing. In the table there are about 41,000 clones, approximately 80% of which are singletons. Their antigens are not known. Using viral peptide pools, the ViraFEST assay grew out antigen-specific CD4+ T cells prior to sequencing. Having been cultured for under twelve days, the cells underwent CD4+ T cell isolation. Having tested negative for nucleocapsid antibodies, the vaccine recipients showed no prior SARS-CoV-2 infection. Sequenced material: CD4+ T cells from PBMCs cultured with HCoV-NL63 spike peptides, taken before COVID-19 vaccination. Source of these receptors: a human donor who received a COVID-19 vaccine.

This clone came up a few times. The DNA of the CDR3 is TGTGCCAGCAGTCCGCCAGTGGGAGGGTCACCCCTCCACTTT. It yields the protein CASSPPVGGSPLHF. This chain links TRBV27 with TRBJ1-6; D is undetermined. Germline assignment: CDR1 MNHEY and CDR2 SMNVEV (reference sequence). Deletions cut 5 bases from V and 10 bases from J, with 15 bases between. The CDR3 is made up of 14 amino acids.

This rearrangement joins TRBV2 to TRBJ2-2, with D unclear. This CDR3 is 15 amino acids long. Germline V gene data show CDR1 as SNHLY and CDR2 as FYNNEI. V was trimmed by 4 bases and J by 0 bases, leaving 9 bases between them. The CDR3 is CASSGLRTNTGELFF. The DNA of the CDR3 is TGTGCCAGCAGTGGCTTGCGGACGAACACCGGGGAGCTGTTTTTT.

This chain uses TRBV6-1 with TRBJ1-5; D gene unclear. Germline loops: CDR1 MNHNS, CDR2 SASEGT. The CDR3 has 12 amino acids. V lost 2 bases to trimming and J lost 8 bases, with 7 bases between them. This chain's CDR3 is CASSEPWEPQHF. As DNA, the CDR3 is TGTGCCAGCAGTGAACCCTGGGAGCCCCAGCATTTT.

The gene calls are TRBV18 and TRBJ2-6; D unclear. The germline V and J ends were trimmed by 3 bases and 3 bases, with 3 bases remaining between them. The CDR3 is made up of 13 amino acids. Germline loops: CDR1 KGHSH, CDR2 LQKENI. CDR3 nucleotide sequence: TGTGCCAGCTCACCCCTTGGGGCCAACGTCCTGACTTTC. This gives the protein CASSPLGANVLTF.

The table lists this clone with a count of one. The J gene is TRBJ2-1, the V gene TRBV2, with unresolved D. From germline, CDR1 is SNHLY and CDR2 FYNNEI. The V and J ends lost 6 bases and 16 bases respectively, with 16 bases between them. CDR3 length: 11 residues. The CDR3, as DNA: TGTGCCAGCAGGGACGACATGGCGTGTTTCTTC. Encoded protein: CASRDDMACFF.

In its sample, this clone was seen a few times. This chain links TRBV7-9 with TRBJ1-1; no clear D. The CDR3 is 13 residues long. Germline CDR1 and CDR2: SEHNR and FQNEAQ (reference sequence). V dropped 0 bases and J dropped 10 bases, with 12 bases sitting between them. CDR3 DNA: TGTGCCAGCAGCTTAGCGAATGGGCCGGGAGCTTTCTTT. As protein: CASSLANGPGAFF.

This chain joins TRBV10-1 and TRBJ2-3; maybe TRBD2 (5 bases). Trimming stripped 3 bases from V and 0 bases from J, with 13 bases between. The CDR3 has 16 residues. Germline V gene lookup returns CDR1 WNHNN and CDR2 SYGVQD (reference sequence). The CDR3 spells CASSDTGSSSTDTQYF. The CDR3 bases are TGCGCCAGCAGTGATACGGGGTCCTCTAGCACAGATACGCAGTATTTT.

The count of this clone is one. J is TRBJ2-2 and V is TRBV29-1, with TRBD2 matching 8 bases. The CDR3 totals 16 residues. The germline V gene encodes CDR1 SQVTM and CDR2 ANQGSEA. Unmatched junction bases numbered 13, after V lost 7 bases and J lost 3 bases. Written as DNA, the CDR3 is TGCAGCGCTAAACGGGGGGGGGCCTTTGACACCGGGGAGCTGTTTTTT. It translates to CSAKRGGAFDTGELFF.

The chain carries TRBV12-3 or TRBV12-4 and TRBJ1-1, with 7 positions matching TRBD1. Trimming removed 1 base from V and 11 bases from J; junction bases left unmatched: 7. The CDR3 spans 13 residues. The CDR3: CASSLGGGQEAFF. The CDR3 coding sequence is TGTGCCAGCAGTTTAGGAGGGGGCCAAGAGGCTTTCTTT.

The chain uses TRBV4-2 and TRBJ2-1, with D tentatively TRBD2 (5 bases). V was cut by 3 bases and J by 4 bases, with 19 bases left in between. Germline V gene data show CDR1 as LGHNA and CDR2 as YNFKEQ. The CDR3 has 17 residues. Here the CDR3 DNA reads TGTGCCAGCAGCCAGGATTTCTTGCGGGTCGTATACAATGAGCAGTTCTTC. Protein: CASSQDFLRVVYNEQFF.

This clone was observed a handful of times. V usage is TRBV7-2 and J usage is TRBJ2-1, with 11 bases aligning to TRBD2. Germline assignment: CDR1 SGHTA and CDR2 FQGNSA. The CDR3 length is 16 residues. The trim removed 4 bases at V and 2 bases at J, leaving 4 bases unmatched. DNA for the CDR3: TGTGCCAGCAGCTATCGACTAGCGGGGACCTACAATGAGCAGTTCTTC. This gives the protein CASSYRLAGTYNEQFF.

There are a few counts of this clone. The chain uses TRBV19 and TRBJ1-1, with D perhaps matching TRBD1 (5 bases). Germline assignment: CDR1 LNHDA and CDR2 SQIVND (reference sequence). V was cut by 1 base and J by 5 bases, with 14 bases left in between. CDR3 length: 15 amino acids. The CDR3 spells CASSIVGGTGTEAFF. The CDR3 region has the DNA TGTGCCAGTAGTATAGTTGGAGGGACGGGGACTGAAGCTTTCTTT.

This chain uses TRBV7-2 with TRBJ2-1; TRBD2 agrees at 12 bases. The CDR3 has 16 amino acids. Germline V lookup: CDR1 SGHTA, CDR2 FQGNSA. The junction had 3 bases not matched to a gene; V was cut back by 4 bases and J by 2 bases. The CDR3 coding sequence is TGTGCCAGCAGCTCGTGGACTAGCGGGGCCTACAATGAGCAGTTCTTC. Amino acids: CASSSWTSGAYNEQFF.

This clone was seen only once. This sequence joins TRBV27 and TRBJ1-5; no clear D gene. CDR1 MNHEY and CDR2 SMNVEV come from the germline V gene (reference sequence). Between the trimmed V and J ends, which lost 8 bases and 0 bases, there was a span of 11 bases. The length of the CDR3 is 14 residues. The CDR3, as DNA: TGTGCCAGCTCGGGAAGTTATAGCAATCAGCCCCAGCATTTT. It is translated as CASSGSYSNQPQHF.

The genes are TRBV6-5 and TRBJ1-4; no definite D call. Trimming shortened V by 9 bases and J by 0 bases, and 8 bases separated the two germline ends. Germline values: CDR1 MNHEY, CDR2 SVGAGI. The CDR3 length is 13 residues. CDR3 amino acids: CASSSATNEKLFF. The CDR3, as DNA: TGTGCCAGTTCAAGTGCAACTAATGAAAAACTGTTTTTT.

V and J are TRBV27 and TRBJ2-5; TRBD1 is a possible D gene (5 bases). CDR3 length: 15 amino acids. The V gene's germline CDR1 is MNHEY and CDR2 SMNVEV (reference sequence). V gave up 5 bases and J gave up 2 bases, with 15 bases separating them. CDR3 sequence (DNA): TGTGCCAGCAGTCCCACCAGGGTTAAGCAAGAGACCCAGTACTTC. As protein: CASSPTRVKQETQYF.

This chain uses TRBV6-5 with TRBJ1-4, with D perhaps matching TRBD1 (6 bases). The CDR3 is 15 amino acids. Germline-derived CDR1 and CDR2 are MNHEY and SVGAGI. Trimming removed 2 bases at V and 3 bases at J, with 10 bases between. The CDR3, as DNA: TGTGCCAGCAGTTACACACAGGGACCTAATGAAAAACTGTTTTTT. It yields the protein CASSYTQGPNEKLFF.

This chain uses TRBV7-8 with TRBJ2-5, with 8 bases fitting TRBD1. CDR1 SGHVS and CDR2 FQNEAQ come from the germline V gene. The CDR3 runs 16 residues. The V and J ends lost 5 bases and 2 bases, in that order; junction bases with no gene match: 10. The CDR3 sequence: CASSVGLTGGQETQYF. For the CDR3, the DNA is TGTGCCAGCAGCGTAGGACTTACAGGGGGGCAAGAGACCCAGTACTTC.

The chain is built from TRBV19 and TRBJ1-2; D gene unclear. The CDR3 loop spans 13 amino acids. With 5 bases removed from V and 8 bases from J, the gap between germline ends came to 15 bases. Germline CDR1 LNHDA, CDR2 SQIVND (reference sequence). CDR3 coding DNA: TGTGCCAGTAGTCCCGACCGGGCAGGAGGCTACACCTTC. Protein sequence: CASSPDRAGGYTF.

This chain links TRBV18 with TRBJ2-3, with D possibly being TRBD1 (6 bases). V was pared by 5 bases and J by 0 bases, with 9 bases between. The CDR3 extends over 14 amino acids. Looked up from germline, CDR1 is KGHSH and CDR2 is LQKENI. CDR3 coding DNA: TGTGCCAGCTCAATTGACAGGAGCACAGATACGCAGTATTTT. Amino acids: CASSIDRSTDTQYF.

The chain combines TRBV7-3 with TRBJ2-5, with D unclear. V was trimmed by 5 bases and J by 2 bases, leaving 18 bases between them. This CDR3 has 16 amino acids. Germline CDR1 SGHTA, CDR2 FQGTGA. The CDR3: CASSPMASLTQETQYF. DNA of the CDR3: TGTGCCAGCAGCCCAATGGCCTCCCTTACACAAGAGACCCAGTACTTC. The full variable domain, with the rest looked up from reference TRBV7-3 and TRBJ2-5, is GAGVSQTPSNKVTEKGKYVELRCDPISGHTALYWYRQSLGQGPEFLIYFQGTGAADDSGLPNDRFFAVRPEGSVSTLKIQRTERGDSAVYLCASSPMASLTQETQYFGPGTRLLVL.

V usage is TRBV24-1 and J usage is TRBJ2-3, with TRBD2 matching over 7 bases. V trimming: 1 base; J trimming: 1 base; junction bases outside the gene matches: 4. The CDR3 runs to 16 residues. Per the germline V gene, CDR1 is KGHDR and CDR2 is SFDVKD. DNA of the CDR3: TGTGCCACCAGTGATTTTCGGGGGGAGGGCACAGATACGCAGTATTTT. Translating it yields CATSDFRGEGTDTQYF.

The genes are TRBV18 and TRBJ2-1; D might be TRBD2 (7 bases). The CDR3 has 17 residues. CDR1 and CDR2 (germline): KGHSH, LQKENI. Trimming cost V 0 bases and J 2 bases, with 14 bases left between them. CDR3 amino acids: CASSPPKGGAAYNEQFF. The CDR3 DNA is TGTGCCAGCTCACCACCCAAAGGGGGGGCGGCCTACAATGAGCAGTTCTTC.

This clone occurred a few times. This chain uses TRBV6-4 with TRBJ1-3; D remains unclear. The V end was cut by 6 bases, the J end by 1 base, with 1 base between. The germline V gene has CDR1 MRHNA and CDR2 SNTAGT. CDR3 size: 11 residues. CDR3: CASRSGNTIYF. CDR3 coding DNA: TGTGCCAGCAGGTCTGGAAACACCATATATTTT.

The CDR3 sequence: CASSLTGNGSPLHF. DNA of the CDR3: TGTGCCAGCAGCTTAACAGGGAACGGTTCACCCCTCCACTTT. The chain recombines TRBV7-3 with TRBJ1-6; D not certain. Germline V gene data show CDR1 as SGHTA and CDR2 as FQGTGA. V dropped 0 bases and J dropped 9 bases, with 9 bases sitting between them. The CDR3 length is 14 residues.

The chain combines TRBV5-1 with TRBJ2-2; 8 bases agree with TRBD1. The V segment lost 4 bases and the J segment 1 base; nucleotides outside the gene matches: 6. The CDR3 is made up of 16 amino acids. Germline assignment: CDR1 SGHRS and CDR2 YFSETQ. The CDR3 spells CASSPPGTGNTGELFF. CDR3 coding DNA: TGCGCCAGCAGCCCTCCCGGGACAGGGAACACCGGGGAGCTGTTTTTT. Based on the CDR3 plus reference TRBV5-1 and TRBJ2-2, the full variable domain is KAGVTQTPRYLIKTRGQQVTLSCSPISGHRSVSWYQQTPGQGLQFLFEYFSETQRNKGNFPGRFSGRQFSNSRSEMNVSTLELGDSALYLCASSPPGTGNTGELFFGEGSRLTVL.

CDR3 amino acids: CASSQDSQGYQPQHF. The CDR3 DNA is TGCGCCAGCAGCCAAGATTCCCAGGGTTATCAGCCCCAGCATTTT. V gene TRBV4-3 combines with J gene TRBJ1-5; tentatively, D is TRBD1 (5 bases). Germline V CDR1 and CDR2: LGHNA, YSLEER. The CDR3 extends over 15 amino acids. Deletions cut 0 bases from V and 5 bases from J, with 11 bases between.

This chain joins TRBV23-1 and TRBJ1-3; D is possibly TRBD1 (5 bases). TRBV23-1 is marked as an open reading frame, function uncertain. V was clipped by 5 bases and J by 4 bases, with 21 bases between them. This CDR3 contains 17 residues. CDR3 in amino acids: CASSVIMGQGTGNTIYF. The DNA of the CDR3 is TGCGCCAGCAGTGTAATCATGGGGCAGGGAACGGGAAACACCATATATTTT.